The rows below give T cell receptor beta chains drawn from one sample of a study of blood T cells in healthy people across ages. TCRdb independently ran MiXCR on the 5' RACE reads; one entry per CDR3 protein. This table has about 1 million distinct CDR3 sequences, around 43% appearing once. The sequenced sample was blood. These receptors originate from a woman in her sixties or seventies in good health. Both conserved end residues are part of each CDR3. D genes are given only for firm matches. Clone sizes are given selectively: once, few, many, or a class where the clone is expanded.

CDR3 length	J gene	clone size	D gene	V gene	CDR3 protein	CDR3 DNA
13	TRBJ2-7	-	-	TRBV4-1	CASSQRTENEQYF	TGCGCCAGCAGCCAAAGGACTGAAAACGAGCAGTACTTC
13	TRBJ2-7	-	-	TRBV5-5	CASSLGQTSVTYF	TGTGCCAGCAGCTTGGGACAGACCTCGGTGACGTACTTC
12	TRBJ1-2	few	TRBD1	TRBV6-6	CASSMGQGGYTF	TGTGCCAGCAGTATGGGACAGGGTGGCTACACCTTC
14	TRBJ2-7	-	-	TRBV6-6	CAVQISASSYEQYF	TGTGCCGTTCAGATTAGCGCGAGCTCCTACGAGCAGTACTTC
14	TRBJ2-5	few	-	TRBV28	CAINRGGLGGEQYF	TGTGCCATCAATAGGGGAGGTCTCGGAGGAGAGCAGTACTTC
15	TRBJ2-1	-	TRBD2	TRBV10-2	CASSAGTSAYNEQFF	TGCGCCAGCAGCGCCGGGACTAGCGCTTACAATGAGCAGTTCTTC
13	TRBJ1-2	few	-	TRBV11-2	CASSLPPNYGYTF	TGTGCCAGCAGCTTACCCCCGAACTATGGCTACACCTTC
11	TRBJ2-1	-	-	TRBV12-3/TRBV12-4	CASSFQNEQFF	TGTGCCAGCAGTTTTCAGAATGAGCAGTTCTTC
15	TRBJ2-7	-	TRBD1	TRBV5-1	CASSTGQVSSYEQYF	TGCGCCAGCAGCACGGGACAGGTGAGCTCCTACGAGCAGTACTTC
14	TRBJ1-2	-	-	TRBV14	CASSQGGLSYGYTF	TGTGCCAGCAGCCAAGGTGGACTGTCCTATGGCTACACCTTC
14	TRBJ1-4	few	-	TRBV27	CASSFLGTNEKLFF	TGTGCCAGCAGTTTCCTCGGAACTAATGAAAAACTGTTTTTT
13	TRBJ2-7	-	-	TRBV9	CASSVGVYYEQYF	TGTGCCAGCAGCGTAGGGGTCTATTACGAGCAGTACTTC
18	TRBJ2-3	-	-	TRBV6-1	CASTHGGTLGTSTDTQYF	TGTGCCAGCACCCACGGGGGTACGCTCGGCACTAGCACAGATACGCAGTATTTT
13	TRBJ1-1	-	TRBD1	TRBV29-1	CSAGDRGMTEAFF	TGCAGCGCTGGGGACAGGGGGATGACTGAAGCTTTCTTT
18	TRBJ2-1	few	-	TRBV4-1	CASSQPEVSRYSYNEQFF	TGCGCCAGCAGCCAACCTGAGGTCTCGCGGTATTCCTACAATGAGCAGTTCTTC
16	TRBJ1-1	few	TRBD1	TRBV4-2	CASNTPHRDRATEAFF	TGTGCCAGCAACACACCTCACCGGGACAGGGCCACTGAAGCTTTCTTT
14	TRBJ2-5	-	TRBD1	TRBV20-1	CSATDRVSTGEQYF	TGCAGTGCTACAGACAGGGTTTCAACCGGGGAGCAGTACTTC
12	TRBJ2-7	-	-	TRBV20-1	CSARAGYNEQYF	TGCAGTGCTAGAGCCGGCTACAATGAGCAGTACTTC
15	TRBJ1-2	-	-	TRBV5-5	CASSQNPRTNYGYTF	TGTGCCAGCAGCCAAAATCCAAGGACTAACTATGGCTACACCTTC
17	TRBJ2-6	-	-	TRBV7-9	CASSLGFDSSGANVLTF	TGTGCCAGCAGCTTAGGATTCGACAGCTCTGGGGCCAACGTCCTGACTTTC
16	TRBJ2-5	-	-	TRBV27	CASTDRESPVQETQYF	TGTGCCAGCACCGACCGAGAGTCCCCTGTTCAAGAGACCCAGTACTTC
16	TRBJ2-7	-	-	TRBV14	CASSPLQGGNTYEQYF	TGTGCCAGCAGCCCACTTCAGGGGGGGAATACCTACGAGCAGTACTTC
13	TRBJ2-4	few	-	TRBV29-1	CSARAPSTNIQYF	TGCAGCGCCCGGGCGCCATCTACGAACATTCAGTACTTC
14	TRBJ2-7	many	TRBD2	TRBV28	CASFSREGSYEQYF	TGTGCCAGCTTCAGCCGGGAGGGCTCCTACGAGCAGTACTTC
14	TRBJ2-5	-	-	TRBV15	CATGSAAREETQYF	TGTGCCACCGGTAGCGCGGCGCGGGAAGAGACCCAGTACTTC
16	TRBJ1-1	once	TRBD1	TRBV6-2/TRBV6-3	CASSAPGGRMNTEALF	TGTGCCAGCAGTGCCCCAGGGGGCCGGATGAACACTGAAGCTTTGTTT
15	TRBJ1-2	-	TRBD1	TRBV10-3	CAISDRGPSNYGYTF	TGTGCCATCAGTGACAGGGGGCCGAGCAACTATGGCTACACCTTC
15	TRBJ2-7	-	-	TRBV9	CASSDESGSSYEQYF	TGTGCCAGCAGCGACGAGAGTGGGAGCTCCTACGAGCAGTACTTC
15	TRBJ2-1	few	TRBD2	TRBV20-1	CSALGTSGNRNEQFF	TGCAGTGCTCTTGGGACTAGCGGGAATAGAAATGAGCAGTTCTTC
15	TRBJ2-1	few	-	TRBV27	CASSPRDPWGDEQFF	TGTGCCAGCAGTCCAAGGGACCCCTGGGGGGATGAGCAGTTCTTC
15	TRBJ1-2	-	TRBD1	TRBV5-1	CASSAMGQGAEGYTF	TGCGCCAGCAGCGCTATGGGACAGGGGGCGGAGGGCTACACCTTC
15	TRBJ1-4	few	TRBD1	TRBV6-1	CAATGQRSTNEKLFF	TGTGCCGCGACGGGACAGAGGTCAACTAATGAAAAACTGTTTTTT
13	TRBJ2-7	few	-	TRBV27	CASSSKGPYEQYF	TGTGCCAGCAGTTCCAAGGGTCCCTACGAGCAGTACTTC
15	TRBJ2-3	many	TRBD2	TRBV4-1	CASSLRQREEDTQYF	TGCGCCAGCAGCCTTCGCCAGCGGGAAGAGGATACGCAGTATTTT
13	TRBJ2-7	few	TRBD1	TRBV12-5	CASGVDRVGEQYF	TGTGCTAGTGGTGTGGACAGGGTAGGCGAGCAGTACTTC
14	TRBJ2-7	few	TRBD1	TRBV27	CASSFRDRSPEQYF	TGTGCCAGCAGCTTCCGGGACAGGTCGCCCGAGCAGTACTTC
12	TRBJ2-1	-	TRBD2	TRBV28	CASTSGRNEQFF	TGTGCCAGCACGAGCGGGAGGAATGAGCAGTTCTTC
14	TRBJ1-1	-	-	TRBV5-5	CASSLVAVNTEAFF	TGTGCCAGCAGCTTGGTGGCAGTTAACACTGAAGCTTTCTTT
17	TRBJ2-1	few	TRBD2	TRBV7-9	CASSLGGLAGTYNEQFF	TGTGCCAGCAGCTTAGGGGGACTAGCGGGAACATACAATGAGCAGTTCTTC
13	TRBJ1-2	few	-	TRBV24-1	CATSENQRNGYTF	TGTGCCACCAGCGAAAACCAGCGCAATGGCTACACCTTC
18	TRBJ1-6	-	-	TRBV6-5	CASSYSVAQGPLNSPLHF	TGTGCCAGCAGTTACTCTGTAGCTCAAGGGCCTCTTAATTCACCCCTCCACTTT
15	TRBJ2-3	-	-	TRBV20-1	CSASPLSGYTDTQYF	TGCAGTGCTAGCCCTTTGTCGGGGTACACAGATACGCAGTATTTT
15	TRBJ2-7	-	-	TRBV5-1	CASSLDQVHSYEQYF	TGCGCCAGCAGCTTGGATCAGGTACACTCCTACGAGCAGTACTTC
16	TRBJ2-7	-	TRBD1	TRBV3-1	CASSPRDRGLGRVQYF	TGTGCCAGCAGCCCCCGGGACAGGGGGCTTGGAAGAGTGCAGTACTTC
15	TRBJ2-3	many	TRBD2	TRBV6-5	CASSKLAGGSDTQYF	TGTGCCAGCAGTAAACTAGCGGGAGGGTCAGATACGCAGTATTTT
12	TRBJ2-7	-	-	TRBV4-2	CASSQVGLEQYF	TGTGCCAGCAGCCAAGTCGGTCTCGAGCAGTACTTC
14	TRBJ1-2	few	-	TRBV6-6	CASSYFGQGGGYTF	TGTGCCAGCAGTTACTTCGGGCAGGGAGGGGGCTACACCTTC
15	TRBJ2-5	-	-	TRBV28	CASRPEGRWVETQYF	TGTGCCAGCAGACCGGAGGGCCGGTGGGTAGAGACCCAGTACTTC
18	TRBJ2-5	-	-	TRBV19	CASSTRRSGTTPRETQYF	TGTGCCAGTAGCACCCGGCGATCGGGTACTACCCCAAGGGAGACCCAGTACTTC
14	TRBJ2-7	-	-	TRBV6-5	CASSLAAASYEQYF	TGTGCCAGCAGTTTAGCGGCCGCCTCCTACGAGCAGTACTTC
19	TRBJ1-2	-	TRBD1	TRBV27	CASSSVVGGGGFRGYDYTF	TGTGCCAGCAGTTCTGTGGTAGGGGGCGGGGGATTTCGAGGCTATGACTACACCTTC
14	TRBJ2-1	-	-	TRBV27	CASSLIQGHNEQFF	TGTGCCAGCAGTCTTATCCAGGGACACAATGAGCAGTTCTTC
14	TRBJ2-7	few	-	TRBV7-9	CASSLAGRDYEQYF	TGTGCCAGCAGCTTAGCCGGGAGAGACTACGAGCAGTACTTC
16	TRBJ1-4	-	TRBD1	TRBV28	CASSPTGGLTNEKLFF	TGTGCCAGCAGTCCTACAGGGGGGCTCACTAATGAAAAACTGTTTTTT
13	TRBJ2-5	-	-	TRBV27	CASSGHIRETQYF	TGTGCCAGCAGTGGACATATCCGGGAGACCCAGTACTTC